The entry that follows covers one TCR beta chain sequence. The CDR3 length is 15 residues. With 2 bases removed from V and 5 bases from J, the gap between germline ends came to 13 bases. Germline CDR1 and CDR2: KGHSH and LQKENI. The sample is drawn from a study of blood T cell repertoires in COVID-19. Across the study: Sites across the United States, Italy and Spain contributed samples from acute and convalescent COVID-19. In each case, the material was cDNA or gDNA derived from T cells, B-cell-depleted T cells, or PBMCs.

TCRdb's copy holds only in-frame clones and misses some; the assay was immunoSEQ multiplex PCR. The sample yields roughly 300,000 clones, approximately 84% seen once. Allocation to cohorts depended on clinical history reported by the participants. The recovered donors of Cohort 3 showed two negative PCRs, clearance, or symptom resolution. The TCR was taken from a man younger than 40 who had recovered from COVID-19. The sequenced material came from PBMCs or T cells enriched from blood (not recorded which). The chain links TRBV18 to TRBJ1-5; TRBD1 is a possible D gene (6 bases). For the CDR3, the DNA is TGTGCCAGCTCACCATTGGGAGGGGGGGATCAGCCCCAGCATTTT. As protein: CASSPLGGGDQPQHF.